A single T cell receptor beta chain is shown here with its context. Its antigen remains unidentified. This sample stems from a study of cytomegalovirus exposure and HLA in healthy donors. Study details: From HLA-typed donors, an early data release held approximately 85 million unique TCRs. General observations from the study: Available immune exposure information covered CMV serostatus only. Being productive about 87% or about 30% of the time was typical of most TCR beta V segments in an earlier analysis. The study listed approximately 160 cytomegalovirus-associated TCR beta chains.

CDR1 is SNHLY, CDR2 FYNNEI, per germline. Trimming cost V 2 bases and J 0 bases, with 11 bases left between them. This CDR3 region has 16 residues. In the PCR, 60 Vbeta and 13 Jbeta primers were used. The method was immunoSEQ multiplex PCR; TCRdb's version includes in-frame clones alone and lacks a portion of them. This sample has roughly 130,000 clones; 60% to 85% occur once, and the top ten carry approximately 1%. The clonotype was recovered from a human donor in good health. The sequencing sample was made of PBMCs. The chain carries TRBV2 and TRBJ1-5; D unresolved. Here the CDR3 DNA reads TGTGCCAGCAGTGAACAGACTGGAAATAGCAATCAGCCCCAGCATTTT. Translating it yields CASSEQTGNSNQPQHF.